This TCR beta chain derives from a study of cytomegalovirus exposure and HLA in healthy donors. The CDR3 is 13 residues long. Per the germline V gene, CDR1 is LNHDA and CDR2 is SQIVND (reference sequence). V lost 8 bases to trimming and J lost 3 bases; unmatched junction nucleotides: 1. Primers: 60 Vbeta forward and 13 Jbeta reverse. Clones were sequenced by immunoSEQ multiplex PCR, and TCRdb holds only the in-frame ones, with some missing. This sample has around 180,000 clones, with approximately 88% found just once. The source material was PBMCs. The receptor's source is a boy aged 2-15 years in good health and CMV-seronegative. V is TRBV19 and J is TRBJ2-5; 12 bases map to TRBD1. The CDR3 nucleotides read TGTGCCAGTGGGACAGGGGGCGAAGAGACCCAGTACTTC. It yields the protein CASGTGGEETQYF.